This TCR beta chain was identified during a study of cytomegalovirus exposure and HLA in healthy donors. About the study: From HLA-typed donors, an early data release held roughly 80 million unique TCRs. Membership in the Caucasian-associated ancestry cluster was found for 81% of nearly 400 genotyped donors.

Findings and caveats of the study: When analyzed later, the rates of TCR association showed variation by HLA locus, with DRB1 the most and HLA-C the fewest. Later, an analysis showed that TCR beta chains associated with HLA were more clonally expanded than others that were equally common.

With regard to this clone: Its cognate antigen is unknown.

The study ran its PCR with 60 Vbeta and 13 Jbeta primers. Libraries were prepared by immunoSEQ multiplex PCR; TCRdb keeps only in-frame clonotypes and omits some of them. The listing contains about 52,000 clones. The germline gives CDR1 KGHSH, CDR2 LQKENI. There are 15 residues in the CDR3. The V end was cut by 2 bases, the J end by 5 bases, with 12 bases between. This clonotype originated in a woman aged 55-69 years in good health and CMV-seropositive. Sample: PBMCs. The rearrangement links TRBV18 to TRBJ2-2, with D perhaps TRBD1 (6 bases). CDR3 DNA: TGTGCCAGCTCACCAGGGACACTGCGAACCGGGGAGCTGTTTTTT. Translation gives CASSPGTLRTGELFF.